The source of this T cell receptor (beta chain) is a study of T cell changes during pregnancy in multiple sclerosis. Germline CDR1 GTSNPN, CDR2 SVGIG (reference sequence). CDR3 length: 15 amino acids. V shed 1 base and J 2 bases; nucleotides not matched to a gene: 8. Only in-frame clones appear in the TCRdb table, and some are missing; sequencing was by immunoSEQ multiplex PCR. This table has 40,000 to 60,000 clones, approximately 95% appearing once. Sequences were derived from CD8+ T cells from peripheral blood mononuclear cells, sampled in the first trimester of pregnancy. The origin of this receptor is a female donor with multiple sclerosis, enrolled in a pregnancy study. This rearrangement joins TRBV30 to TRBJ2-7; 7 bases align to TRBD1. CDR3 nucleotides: TGTGCCTGGAGTGGCCGACAGGGTAGGGCCTACGAGCAGTACTTC. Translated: CAWSGRQGRAYEQYF.